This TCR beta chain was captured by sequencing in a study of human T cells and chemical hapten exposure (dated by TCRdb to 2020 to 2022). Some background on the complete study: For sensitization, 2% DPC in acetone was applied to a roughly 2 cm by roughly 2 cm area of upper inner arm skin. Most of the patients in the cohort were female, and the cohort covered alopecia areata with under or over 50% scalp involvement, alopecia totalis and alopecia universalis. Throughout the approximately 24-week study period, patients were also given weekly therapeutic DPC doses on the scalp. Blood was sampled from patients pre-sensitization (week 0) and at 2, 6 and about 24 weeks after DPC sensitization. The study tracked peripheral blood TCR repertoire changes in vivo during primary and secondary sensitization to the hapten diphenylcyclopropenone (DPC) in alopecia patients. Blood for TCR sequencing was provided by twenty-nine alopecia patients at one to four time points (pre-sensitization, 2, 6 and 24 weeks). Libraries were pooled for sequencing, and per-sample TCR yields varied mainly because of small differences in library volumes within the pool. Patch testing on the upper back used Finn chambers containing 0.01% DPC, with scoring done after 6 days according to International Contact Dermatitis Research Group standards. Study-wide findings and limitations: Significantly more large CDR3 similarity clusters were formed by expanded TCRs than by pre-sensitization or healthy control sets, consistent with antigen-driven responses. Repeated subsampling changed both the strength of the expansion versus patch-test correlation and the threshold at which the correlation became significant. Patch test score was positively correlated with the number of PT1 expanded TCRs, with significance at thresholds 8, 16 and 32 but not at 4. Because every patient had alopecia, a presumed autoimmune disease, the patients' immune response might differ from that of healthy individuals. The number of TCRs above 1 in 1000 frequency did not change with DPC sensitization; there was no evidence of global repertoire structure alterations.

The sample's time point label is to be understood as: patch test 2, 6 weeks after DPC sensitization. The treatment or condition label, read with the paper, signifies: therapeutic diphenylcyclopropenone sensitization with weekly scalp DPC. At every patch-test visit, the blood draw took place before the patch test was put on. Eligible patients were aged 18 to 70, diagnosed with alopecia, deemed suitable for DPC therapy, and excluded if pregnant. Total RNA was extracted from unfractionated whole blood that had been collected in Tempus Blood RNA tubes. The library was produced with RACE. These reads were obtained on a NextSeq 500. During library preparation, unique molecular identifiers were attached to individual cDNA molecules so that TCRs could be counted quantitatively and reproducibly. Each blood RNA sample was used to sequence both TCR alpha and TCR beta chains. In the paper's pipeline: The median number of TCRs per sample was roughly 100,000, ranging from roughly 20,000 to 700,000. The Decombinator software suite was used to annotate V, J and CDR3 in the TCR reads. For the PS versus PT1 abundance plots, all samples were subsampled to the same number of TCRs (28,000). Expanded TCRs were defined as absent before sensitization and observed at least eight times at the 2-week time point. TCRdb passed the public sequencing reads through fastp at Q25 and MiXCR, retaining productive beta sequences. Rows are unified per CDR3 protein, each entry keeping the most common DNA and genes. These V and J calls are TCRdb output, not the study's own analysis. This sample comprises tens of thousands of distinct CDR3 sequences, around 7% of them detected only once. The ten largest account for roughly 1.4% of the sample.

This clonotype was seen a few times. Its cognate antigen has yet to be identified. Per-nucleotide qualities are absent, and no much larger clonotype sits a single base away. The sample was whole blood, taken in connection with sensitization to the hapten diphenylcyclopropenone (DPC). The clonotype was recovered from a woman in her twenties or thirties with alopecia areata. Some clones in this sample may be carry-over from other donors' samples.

The DNA sequence is TGTGCCAGCAGCCAGGCAGGGGGTGAGCAGTTCTTC. It translates as CASSQAGGEQFF. The chain links TRBV14 with TRBJ2-1, with TRBD1 identical over 7 junction bases. CDR1 is given as SGHDN and CDR2 as FVKESK, both from the germline V gene. Trimmed from V: 3 bases; trimmed from J: 9 bases; junction bases lacking a gene match: 2. The CDR3, from cysteine to phenylalanine, totals 12 residues. Only the CDR3 region is kept as DNA, spanning 36 bases read in frame from base 1.